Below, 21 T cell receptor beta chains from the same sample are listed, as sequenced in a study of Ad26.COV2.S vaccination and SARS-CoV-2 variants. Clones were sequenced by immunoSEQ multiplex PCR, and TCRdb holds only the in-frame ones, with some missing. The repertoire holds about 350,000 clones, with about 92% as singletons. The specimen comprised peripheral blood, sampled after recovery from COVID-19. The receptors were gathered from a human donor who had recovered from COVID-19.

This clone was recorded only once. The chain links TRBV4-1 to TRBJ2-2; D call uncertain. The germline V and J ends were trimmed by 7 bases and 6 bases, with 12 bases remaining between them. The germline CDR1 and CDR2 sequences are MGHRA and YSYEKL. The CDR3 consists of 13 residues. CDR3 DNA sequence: TGCGCCAGCAACTCCTTGATGGCCGGGGAGCTGTTTTTT. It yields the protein CASNSLMAGELFF.

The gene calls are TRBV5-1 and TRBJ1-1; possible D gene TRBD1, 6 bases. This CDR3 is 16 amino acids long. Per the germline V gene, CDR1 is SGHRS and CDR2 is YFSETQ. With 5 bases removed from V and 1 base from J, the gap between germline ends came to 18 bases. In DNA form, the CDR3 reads TGCGCCAGCAGAGCAAGCAACACAGGGACGAACACTGAAGCTTTCTTT. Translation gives CASRASNTGTNTEAFF. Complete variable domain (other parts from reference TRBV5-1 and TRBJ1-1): KAGVTQTPRYLIKTRGQQVTLSCSPISGHRSVSWYQQTPGQGLQFLFEYFSETQRNKGNFPGRFSGRQFSNSRSEMNVSTLELGDSALYLCASRASNTGTNTEAFFGQGTRLTVV.

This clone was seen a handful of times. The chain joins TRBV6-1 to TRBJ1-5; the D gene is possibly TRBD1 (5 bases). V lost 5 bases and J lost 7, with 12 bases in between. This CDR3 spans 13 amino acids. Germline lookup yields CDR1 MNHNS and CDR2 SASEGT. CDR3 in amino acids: CASSRAGNQPQHF. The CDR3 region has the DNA TGTGCCAGCAGTAGGGCAGGGAACCAGCCCCAGCATTTT.

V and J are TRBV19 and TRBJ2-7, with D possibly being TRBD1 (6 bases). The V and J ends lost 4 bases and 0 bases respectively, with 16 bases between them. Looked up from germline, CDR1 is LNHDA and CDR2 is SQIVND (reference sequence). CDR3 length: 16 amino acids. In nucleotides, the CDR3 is TGTGCCAGTAGTAACCCCGGACAGCTGAGCTCCTACGAGCAGTACTTC. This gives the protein CASSNPGQLSSYEQYF.

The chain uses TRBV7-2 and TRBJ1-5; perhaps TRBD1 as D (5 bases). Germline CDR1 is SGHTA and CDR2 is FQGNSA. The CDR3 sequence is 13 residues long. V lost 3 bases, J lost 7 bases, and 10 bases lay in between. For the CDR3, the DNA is TGTGCCAGCAGCTTCCAGGGCGGCCAGCCCCAGCATTTT. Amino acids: CASSFQGGQPQHF.

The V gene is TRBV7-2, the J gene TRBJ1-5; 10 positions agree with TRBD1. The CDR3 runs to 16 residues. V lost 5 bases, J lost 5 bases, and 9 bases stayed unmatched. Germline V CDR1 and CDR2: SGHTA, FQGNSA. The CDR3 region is CASSARDRGIYQPQHF. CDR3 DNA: TGTGCCAGCAGCGCCCGGGACAGGGGAATTTATCAGCCCCAGCATTTT.

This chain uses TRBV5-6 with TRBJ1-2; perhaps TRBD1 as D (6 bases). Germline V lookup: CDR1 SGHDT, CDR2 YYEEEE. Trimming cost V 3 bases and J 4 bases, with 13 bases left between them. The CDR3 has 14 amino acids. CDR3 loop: CASSSTAGVYGYTF. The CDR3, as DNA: TGTGCCAGCAGCTCCACGGCAGGGGTCTATGGCTACACCTTC.

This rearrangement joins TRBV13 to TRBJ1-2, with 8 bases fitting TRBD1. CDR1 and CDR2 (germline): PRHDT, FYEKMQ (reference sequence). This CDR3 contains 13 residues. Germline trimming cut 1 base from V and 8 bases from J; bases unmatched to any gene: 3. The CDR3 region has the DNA TGTGCCAGCAGCTTAGCCGGGACAGGCGGCTACACCTTC. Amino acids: CASSLAGTGGYTF. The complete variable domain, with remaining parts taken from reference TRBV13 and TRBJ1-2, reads AAGVIQSPRHLIKEKRETATLKCYPIPRHDTVYWYQQGPGQDPQFLISFYEKMQSDKGSIPDRFSAQQFSDYHSELNMSSLELGDSALYFCASSLAGTGGYTFGSGTRLTVV.

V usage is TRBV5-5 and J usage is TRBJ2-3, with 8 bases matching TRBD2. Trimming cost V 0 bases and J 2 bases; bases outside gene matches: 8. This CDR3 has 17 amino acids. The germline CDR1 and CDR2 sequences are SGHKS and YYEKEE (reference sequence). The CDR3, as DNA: TGTGCCAGCAGCTTGGACTTGGGCGGGGGGTACACAGATACGCAGTATTTT. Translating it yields CASSLDLGGGYTDTQYF.

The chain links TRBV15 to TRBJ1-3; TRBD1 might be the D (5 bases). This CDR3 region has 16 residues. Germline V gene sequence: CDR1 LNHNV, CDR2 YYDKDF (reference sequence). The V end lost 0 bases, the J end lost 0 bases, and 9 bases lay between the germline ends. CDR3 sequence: CATSRDREPSGNTIYF. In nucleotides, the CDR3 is TGTGCCACCAGCAGAGACAGGGAACCCTCTGGAAACACCATATATTTT.

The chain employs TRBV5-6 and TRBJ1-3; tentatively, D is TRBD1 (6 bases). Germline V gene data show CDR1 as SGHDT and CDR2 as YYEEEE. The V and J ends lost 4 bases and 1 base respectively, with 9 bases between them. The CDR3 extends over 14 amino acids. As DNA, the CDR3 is TGTGCCAGCAGCCACAGGGTATCTGGAAACACCATATATTTT. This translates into CASSHRVSGNTIYF.

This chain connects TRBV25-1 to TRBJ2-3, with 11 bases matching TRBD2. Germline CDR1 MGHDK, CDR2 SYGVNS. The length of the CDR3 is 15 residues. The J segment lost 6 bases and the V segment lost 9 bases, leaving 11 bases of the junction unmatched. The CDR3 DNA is TGTGCCAGTAAAGGCCTAGCGGGGGGCGGGGATACGCAGTATTTT. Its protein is CASKGLAGGGDTQYF.

The CDR3 spells CASSTTGGPTYEQYF. In DNA, the CDR3 is TGTGCCAGCAGTACGACAGGGGGACCTACCTACGAGCAGTACTTC. V gene TRBV27 combines with J gene TRBJ2-7; TRBD1 matches at 9 bases. V lost 5 bases and J lost 2; bases outside the gene matches: 7. Germline CDR1 and CDR2: MNHEY and SMNVEV (reference sequence). The CDR3 runs 15 residues.

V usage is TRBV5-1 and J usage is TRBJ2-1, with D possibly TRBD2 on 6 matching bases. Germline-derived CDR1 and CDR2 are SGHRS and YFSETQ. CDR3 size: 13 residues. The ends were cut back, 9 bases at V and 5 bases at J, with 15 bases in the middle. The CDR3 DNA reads TGCGCCACCCGGGGGATCGGGGACAATGAGCAGTTCTTC. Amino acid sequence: CATRGIGDNEQFF.

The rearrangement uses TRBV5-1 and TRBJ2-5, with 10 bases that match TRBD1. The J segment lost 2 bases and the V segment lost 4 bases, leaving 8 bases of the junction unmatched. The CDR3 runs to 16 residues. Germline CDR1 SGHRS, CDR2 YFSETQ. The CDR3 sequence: CASSDDRGLSQETQYF. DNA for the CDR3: TGCGCCAGCAGCGATGACAGGGGGCTTTCGCAAGAGACCCAGTACTTC.

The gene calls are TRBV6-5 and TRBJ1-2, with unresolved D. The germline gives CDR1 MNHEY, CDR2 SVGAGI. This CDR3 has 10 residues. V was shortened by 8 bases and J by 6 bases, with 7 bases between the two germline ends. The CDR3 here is CASWSDGYTF. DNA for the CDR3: TGTGCCAGCTGGTCGGATGGCTACACCTTC.

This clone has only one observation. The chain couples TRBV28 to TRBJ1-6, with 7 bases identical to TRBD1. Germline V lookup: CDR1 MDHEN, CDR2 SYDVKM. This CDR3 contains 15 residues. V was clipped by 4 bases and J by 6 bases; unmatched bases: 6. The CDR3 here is CASSWGDSLNSPLHF. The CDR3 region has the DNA TGTGCCAGCAGTTGGGGGGACAGTCTTAATTCACCCCTCCACTTT.

The CDR3 DNA sequence: TGTGCCAGTAGCCGCCTAGATGAGCAGTTCTTC. This codes for CASSRLDEQFF. The rearrangement links TRBV19 to TRBJ2-1, with D unresolved. Trimming removed 6 bases from V and 8 bases from J, with 8 bases in between. The germline V gene has CDR1 LNHDA and CDR2 SQIVND (reference sequence). This CDR3 is 11 amino acids long.

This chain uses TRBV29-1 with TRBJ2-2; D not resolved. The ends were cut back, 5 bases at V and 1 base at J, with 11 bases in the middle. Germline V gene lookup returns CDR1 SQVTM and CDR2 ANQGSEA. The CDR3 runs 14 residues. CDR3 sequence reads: CSVMVTVNTGELFF. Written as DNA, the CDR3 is TGCAGCGTTATGGTGACGGTGAACACCGGGGAGCTGTTTTTT.

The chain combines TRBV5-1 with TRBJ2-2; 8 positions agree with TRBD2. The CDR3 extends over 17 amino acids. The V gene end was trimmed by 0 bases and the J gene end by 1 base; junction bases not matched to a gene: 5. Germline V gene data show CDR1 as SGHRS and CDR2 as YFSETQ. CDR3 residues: CASSLALRGVNTGELFF. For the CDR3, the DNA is TGCGCCAGCAGCTTGGCATTGCGGGGGGTGAACACCGGGGAGCTGTTTTTT.

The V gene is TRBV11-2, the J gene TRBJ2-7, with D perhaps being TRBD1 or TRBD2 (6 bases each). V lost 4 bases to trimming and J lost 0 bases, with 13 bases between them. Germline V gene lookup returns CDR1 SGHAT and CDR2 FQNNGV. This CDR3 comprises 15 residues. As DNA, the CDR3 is TGTGCCAGCAGCTCCCCCTGGGGGGCCTCCTACGAGCAGTACTTC. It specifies CASSSPWGASYEQYF.